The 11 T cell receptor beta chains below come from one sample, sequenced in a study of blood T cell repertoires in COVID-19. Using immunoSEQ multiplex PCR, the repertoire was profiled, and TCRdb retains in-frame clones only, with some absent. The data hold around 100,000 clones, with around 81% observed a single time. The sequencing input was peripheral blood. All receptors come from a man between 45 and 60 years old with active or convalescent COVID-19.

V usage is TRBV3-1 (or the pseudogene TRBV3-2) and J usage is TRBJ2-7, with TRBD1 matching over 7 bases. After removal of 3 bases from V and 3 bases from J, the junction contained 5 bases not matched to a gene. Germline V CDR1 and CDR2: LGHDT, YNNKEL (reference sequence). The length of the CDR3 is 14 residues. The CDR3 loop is CASSHRDSHYEQYF. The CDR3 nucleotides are TGTGCCAGCAGCCACCGGGACAGCCACTACGAGCAGTACTTC.

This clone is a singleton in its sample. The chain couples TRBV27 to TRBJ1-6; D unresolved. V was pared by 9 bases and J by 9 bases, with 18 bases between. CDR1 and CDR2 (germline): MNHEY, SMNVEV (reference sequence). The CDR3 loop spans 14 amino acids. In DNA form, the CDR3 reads TGTGCCAGTCTCCCTGGGGTTGGGAGTTCACCCCTCCACTTT. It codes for CASLPGVGSSPLHF.

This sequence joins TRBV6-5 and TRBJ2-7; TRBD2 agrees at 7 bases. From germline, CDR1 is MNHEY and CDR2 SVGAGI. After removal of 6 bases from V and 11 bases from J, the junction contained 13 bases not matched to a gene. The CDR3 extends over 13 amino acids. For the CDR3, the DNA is TGTGCCAGCAGGGGACTATCACAACCGGGGGAGTACTTC. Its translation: CASRGLSQPGEYF.

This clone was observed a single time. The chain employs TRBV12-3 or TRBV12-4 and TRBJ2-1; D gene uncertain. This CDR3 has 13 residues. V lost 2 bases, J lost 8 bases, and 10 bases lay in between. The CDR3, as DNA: TGTGCCAGCAGTTTACAGGCCGCAGATGAGCAGTTCTTC. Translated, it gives CASSLQAADEQFF.

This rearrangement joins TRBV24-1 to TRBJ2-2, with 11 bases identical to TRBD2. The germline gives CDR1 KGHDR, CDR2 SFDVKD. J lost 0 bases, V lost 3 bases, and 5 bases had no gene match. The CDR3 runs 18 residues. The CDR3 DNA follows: TGTGCCACCAGTGATGGGACTAGCGGAACCGCGAACACCGGGGAGCTGTTTTTT. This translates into CATSDGTSGTANTGELFF.

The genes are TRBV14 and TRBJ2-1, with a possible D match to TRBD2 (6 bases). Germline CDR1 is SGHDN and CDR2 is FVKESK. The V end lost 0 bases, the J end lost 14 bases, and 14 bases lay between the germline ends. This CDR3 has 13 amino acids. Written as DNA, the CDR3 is TGTGCCAGCAGCCAAGACACGGGGCGCGGGGAGTTCTTC. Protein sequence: CASSQDTGRGEFF.

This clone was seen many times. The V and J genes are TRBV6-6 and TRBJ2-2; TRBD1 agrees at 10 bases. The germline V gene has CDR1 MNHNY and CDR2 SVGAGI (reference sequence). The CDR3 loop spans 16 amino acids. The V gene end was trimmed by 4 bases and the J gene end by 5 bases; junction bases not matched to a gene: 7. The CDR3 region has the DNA TGTGCCAGCAGTTCCAGACAGGGGGCCGGGACCGGGGAGCTGTTTTTT. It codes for CASSSRQGAGTGELFF.

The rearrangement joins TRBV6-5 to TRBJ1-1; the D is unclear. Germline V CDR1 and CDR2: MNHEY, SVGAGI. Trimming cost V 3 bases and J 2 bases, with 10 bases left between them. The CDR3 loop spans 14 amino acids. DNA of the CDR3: TGTGCCAGCAGTTATGGGCAGGCAAACACTGAAGCTTTCTTT. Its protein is CASSYGQANTEAFF.

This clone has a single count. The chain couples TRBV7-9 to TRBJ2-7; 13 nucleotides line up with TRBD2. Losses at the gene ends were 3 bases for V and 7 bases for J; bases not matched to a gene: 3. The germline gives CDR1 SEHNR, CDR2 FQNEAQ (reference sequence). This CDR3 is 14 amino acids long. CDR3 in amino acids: CASSFGLAGAEQYF. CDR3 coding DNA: TGTGCCAGCAGCTTCGGACTAGCGGGAGCAGAGCAGTACTTC.

The CDR3 sequence: CASRSGTSGVNKQYF. In DNA, the CDR3 is TGTGCCAGCAGATCCGGGACTAGCGGCGTTAATAAGCAGTACTTC. The chain is built from TRBV7-2 and TRBJ2-7; TRBD2 matches 11 bases. The CDR3 runs to 15 residues. Losses at the gene ends were 6 bases for V and 8 bases for J; bases not matched to a gene: 12. Germline V gene lookup returns CDR1 SGHTA and CDR2 FQGNSA.

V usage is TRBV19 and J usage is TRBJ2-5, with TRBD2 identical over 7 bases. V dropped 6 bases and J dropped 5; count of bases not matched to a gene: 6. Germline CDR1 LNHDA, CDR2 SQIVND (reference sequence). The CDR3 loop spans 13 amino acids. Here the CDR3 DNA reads TGTGCCAGTAGCACCCAGGGAGGGGAGACCCAGTACTTC. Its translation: CASSTQGGETQYF.